The 7 T cell receptor beta chains reported below all come from one sample, sequenced in a study of blood T cell repertoires in COVID-19. TCRdb keeps only in-frame clones here, not all; method: immunoSEQ multiplex PCR. The sample yields around 20,000 clones, 80% to 90% seen once. Sequenced material: peripheral blood. The receptor set was obtained from a human donor with active COVID-19. The donor label of this sample is uncertain.

The V and J genes are TRBV28 and TRBJ1-3; D not certain. V shed 5 bases and J shed 2 bases, with 7 bases lying between them. Germline CDR1 MDHEN, CDR2 SYDVKM. This CDR3 contains 13 residues. The CDR3 DNA sequence: TGTGCCAGCAGTACGCCGGCTGGAAACACCATATATTTT. This codes for CASSTPAGNTIYF.

The chain couples TRBV19 to TRBJ2-7; TRBD1 aligns across 9 bases. This CDR3 comprises 13 residues. Germline CDR1 LNHDA, CDR2 SQIVND (reference sequence). After removal of 6 bases from V and 6 bases from J, the junction contained 6 bases not matched to a gene. CDR3 sequence: CASSPTGGGEQYF. The CDR3 nucleotides are TGTGCCAGTAGCCCCACAGGGGGCGGCGAGCAGTACTTC.

The genes are TRBV11-3 and TRBJ2-7; D unclear. Germline CDR1 SGHNT, CDR2 YENEEA. V was trimmed by 0 bases and J by 1 base, leaving 4 bases between them. The CDR3 extends over 13 amino acids. CDR3 in DNA: TGTGCCAGCAGCTTAGAGCAGTCCTACGAGCAGTACTTC. Amino acids: CASSLEQSYEQYF.

The chain uses TRBV4-2 and TRBJ2-7, with 13 bases fitting TRBD2. V lost 5 bases and J lost 3; bases outside the gene matches: 7. The CDR3 has 16 amino acids. Looked up from germline, CDR1 is LGHNA and CDR2 is YNFKEQ. In nucleotides, the CDR3 is TGTGCCAGCAGCTACCGGACTAGCGGGAGTGACTACGAGCAGTACTTC. Encoded protein: CASSYRTSGSDYEQYF.

V usage is TRBV5-1 and J usage is TRBJ2-1, with 11 bases lining up with TRBD2. The CDR3 has 15 residues. The ends lost 0 bases at V and 7 bases at J; junction bases unmatched: 3. Germline loops: CDR1 SGHRS, CDR2 YFSETQ. The CDR3 DNA sequence: TGCGCCAGCAGCTTGGAACTAGCGGGGGCAAATGAGCAGTTCTTC. Its protein product is CASSLELAGANEQFF.

V usage is TRBV20-1 and J usage is TRBJ1-2; 8 bases map to TRBD1. This CDR3 has 16 amino acids. Germline V gives CDR1 DFQATT, CDR2 SNEGSKA (reference sequence). V was clipped by 3 bases and J by 4 bases; unmatched bases: 13. CDR3 loop: CSASRGGATGVYGYTF. CDR3 DNA: TGCAGTGCTAGTAGGGGGGGAGCGACAGGGGTCTATGGCTACACCTTC.

V and J are TRBV4-3 and TRBJ2-5; 7 nucleotides match TRBD1. The CDR3 contains 14 residues. V lost 3 bases and J lost 2; bases outside the gene matches: 3. The germline gives CDR1 LGHNA, CDR2 YSLEER. CDR3 nucleotides: TGCGCCAGCAGCCAGGAGACAGGGCAAGAGACCCAGTACTTC. This codes for CASSQETGQETQYF.